Each of the 20 T cell receptor beta chains below was sequenced from the same sample in a study of cytomegalovirus exposure and HLA in healthy donors. PCR amplification relied on 60 Vbeta primers (plus 13 Jbeta primers). Assay: immunoSEQ multiplex PCR; the TCRdb copy retains only in-frame clones and omits some. The table lists approximately 150,000 clones, roughly 85% of them singletons, with approximately 0.85% in the top ten. Sequencing was carried out using PBMCs. The source of these receptors is a woman aged 25-40 years in good health and CMV-seronegative.

This chain connects TRBV18 to TRBJ2-7; 7 bases fit TRBD2. Germline V CDR1 and CDR2: KGHSH, LQKENI. The V gene end was trimmed by 3 bases and the J gene end by 7 bases; junction bases not matched to a gene: 15. The CDR3 has 16 amino acids. CDR3 DNA: TGTGCCAGCTCACCTGGACTAGACGTTATATCTGGGGAGCAGTACTTC. This encodes CASSPGLDVISGEQYF.

This chain uses TRBV11-1 with TRBJ1-5; possible D gene TRBD1, 5 bases. This CDR3 region has 15 residues. Germline values: CDR1 SGHAT, CDR2 FQDESV (reference sequence). V lost 7 bases and J lost 0, with 13 bases in between. DNA of the CDR3: TGTGCCAGCACGCGAGAAAGGGGTAGCAATCAGCCCCAGCATTTT. It is translated as CASTRERGSNQPQHF.

This chain connects TRBV27 to TRBJ1-1, with D possibly being TRBD1 (5 bases). CDR1 and CDR2 (germline): MNHEY, SMNVEV (reference sequence). The CDR3 consists of 14 residues. V lost 4 bases, J lost 8 bases, and 17 bases lay in between. CDR3 DNA: TGTGCCAGCAGTTGGTCCACACACACAGGAGAAGCTTTCTTT. It is translated as CASSWSTHTGEAFF.

With respect to this clone: At one of its ends the junction is not consistent with the germline gene, which may arise from a read error. V usage is TRBV2 and J usage is TRBJ1-6; 7 bases line up with TRBD1. Germline V gives CDR1 SNHLY, CDR2 FYNNEI. This CDR3 has 15 residues. CDR3 amino acids: CASREEGTANSPLHF. The CDR3, as DNA: TGTGCCAGCAGGGAAGAAGGGACAGCTAATTCACCCCTCCACTTT.

The V gene is TRBV2, the J gene TRBJ1-5, with TRBD1 matching over 7 bases. J was trimmed by 9 bases and V by 0 bases; bases with no gene match: 8. This CDR3 spans 15 amino acids. The V gene's germline CDR1 is SNHLY and CDR2 FYNNEI. CDR3 DNA: TGTGCCAGCAGTGAAGCCGGGGACAGAACAAGGCCCCAGCATTTT. It specifies CASSEAGDRTRPQHF. Supplemented by reference TRBV2 and TRBJ1-5, the full variable domain reads EPEVTQTPSHQVTQMGQEVILRCVPISNHLYFYWYRQILGQKVEFLVSFYNNEISEKSEIFDDQFSVERPDGSNFTLKIRSTKLEDSAMYFCASSEAGDRTRPQHFGDGTRLSIL.

The chain joins TRBV6-5 to TRBJ1-1, with D perhaps matching TRBD1 (5 bases). Trimming stripped 4 bases from V and 3 bases from J, with 9 bases between. CDR1 is MNHEY and CDR2 is SVGAGI in the germline V gene. The CDR3 is 13 residues long. The CDR3: CASSWGGDTEAFF. In DNA, the CDR3 is TGTGCCAGCAGTTGGGGAGGGGACACTGAAGCTTTCTTT.

The DNA for the CDR3 is TGTGCCAGCAGTTTTGGGGGAGGCTCCTACGAGCAGTACTTC. It translates to CASSFGGGSYEQYF. The V and J genes are TRBV28 and TRBJ2-7; D is perhaps TRBD2 (6 bases). This CDR3 comprises 14 residues. The germline CDR1 and CDR2 sequences are MDHEN and SYDVKM. V was trimmed by 3 bases and J by 0 bases, leaving 9 bases between them.

This clone was counted between two and nine times. The CDR3: CASSKQGVNTEAFF. CDR3 DNA: TGTGCCAGCAGTAAACAGGGGGTGAACACTGAAGCTTTCTTT. The V gene is TRBV2, the J gene TRBJ1-1; TRBD1 matches 8 bases. The CDR3 consists of 14 residues. The germline CDR1 and CDR2 sequences are SNHLY and FYNNEI. The V and J ends lost 5 bases and 0 bases, in that order; junction bases with no gene match: 2.

This chain joins TRBV2 and TRBJ2-2, with TRBD1 as a possible D gene (6 bases). CDR1 is SNHLY and CDR2 is FYNNEI in the germline V gene. Trimming took 6 bases from V and 4 from J, leaving 15 bases between them. This CDR3 comprises 15 residues. CDR3 region: CASRLTGSGTGELFF. CDR3 in DNA: TGTGCCAGCAGGCTCACAGGGTCGGGCACCGGGGAGCTGTTTTTT.

The J gene is TRBJ2-1, the V gene TRBV6-4; perhaps TRBD1 as D (7 bases). Germline V gene data show CDR1 as MRHNA and CDR2 as SNTAGT. The CDR3 contains 15 residues. Trimming left V 6 bases short and J 4 bases short, with 16 bases between. CDR3 nucleotides: TGTGCCAGCAGCCCCGAGGGGGCGGGGTACAATGAGCAGTTCTTC. This gives the protein CASSPEGAGYNEQFF.

The rearrangement uses TRBV5-1 and TRBJ2-2; D might be TRBD1 (6 bases). V shed 6 bases and J shed 6 bases, with 9 bases lying between them. Germline CDR1 and CDR2: SGHRS and YFSETQ. The CDR3 length is 12 residues. The CDR3, as DNA: TGCGCCAGCACCAGGGGAGCCGGGGAGCTGTTTTTT. It specifies CASTRGAGELFF.

This clone was picked up one time. The chain carries TRBV28 and TRBJ2-2; 10 bases align to TRBD1. Looked up from germline, CDR1 is MDHEN and CDR2 is SYDVKM. This CDR3 comprises 14 residues. Trimming took 7 bases from V and 5 from J; bases not matched to a gene: 4. This CDR3 is CASKWTGGTGELFF. The CDR3 region has the DNA TGTGCCAGCAAGTGGACAGGGGGTACCGGGGAGCTGTTTTTT.

The CDR3: CASRKDRGYYNEQFF. CDR3 nucleotide sequence: TGTGCCAGCAGGAAGGACAGGGGCTACTACAATGAGCAGTTCTTC. The chain has TRBV2 and TRBJ2-1; 9 bases match TRBD1. Germline CDR1 is SNHLY and CDR2 is FYNNEI. The CDR3 length is 15 residues. J lost 3 bases, V lost 6 bases, and 6 bases had no gene match.

This clone was seen just once. V usage is TRBV6-1 and J usage is TRBJ1-6, with D unclear. This CDR3 contains 14 residues. Trimming took 2 bases from V and 7 from J, leaving 9 bases between them. Per germline, CDR1 MNHNS and CDR2 SASEGT. As DNA, the CDR3 is TGTGCCAGCAGTGAATTTCCCGAGAATTCACCCCTCCACTTT. Protein product: CASSEFPENSPLHF.

The rearrangement uses TRBV18 and TRBJ2-5; a weak D match, TRBD1 (6 bases). The V and J ends lost 1 base and 5 bases respectively, with 14 bases between them. There are 15 residues in the CDR3. Germline CDR1 is KGHSH and CDR2 is LQKENI. The DNA of the CDR3 is TGTGCCAGCTCACCACTAGGGTCTACAGGGGAGACCCAGTACTTC. It yields the protein CASSPLGSTGETQYF.

The CDR3 nucleotides read TGTGCCAGTAGTAAGGGGGCTTGGGATAGCAATCAGCCCCAGCATTTT. Translation: CASSKGAWDSNQPQHF. The chain has TRBV19 and TRBJ1-5; 7 nucleotides align to TRBD1. The CDR3 length is 16 residues. Trimming removed 4 bases from V and 0 bases from J; junction bases left unmatched: 6. Germline V lookup: CDR1 LNHDA, CDR2 SQIVND (reference sequence).

The DNA of the CDR3 is TGCAGCGTTGAGACGGGTTCTGGAAACACCATATATTTT. It codes for CSVETGSGNTIYF. J is TRBJ1-3 and V is TRBV29-1; unclear D gene. Looked up from germline, CDR1 is SQVTM and CDR2 is ANQGSEA. V was shortened by 3 bases and J by 1 base, with 7 bases between the two germline ends. The length of the CDR3 is 13 residues.

This CDR3 is CASRPRARRCQETQYF. The CDR3 nucleotides are TGTGCCAGCAGACCACGGGCCCGGAGGTGTCAAGAGACCCAGTACTTC. This chain links TRBV21-1 with TRBJ2-5; the tabulated D call, TRBD2, remains unverified against the DNA. TRBV21-1 corresponds to a pseudogene. There are 16 residues in the CDR3.

The genes are TRBV27 and TRBJ2-1; tentatively, D is TRBD2 (6 bases). The CDR3 sequence is 17 residues long. Between the trimmed V and J ends, which lost 5 bases and 2 bases, there was a span of 19 bases. The germline CDR1 and CDR2 sequences are MNHEY and SMNVEV (reference sequence). This CDR3 reads CASSPSLGGNTYNEQFF. DNA of the CDR3: TGTGCCAGCAGTCCGTCCCTCGGCGGGAACACCTACAATGAGCAGTTCTTC.

V is TRBV19 and J is TRBJ1-5, with 8 bases matching TRBD1. V dropped 5 bases and J dropped 5; count of bases not matched to a gene: 2. Germline CDR1 LNHDA, CDR2 SQIVND (reference sequence). This CDR3 has 13 residues. This chain's CDR3 is CASSGRGHQPQHF. In DNA form, the CDR3 reads TGTGCCAGTAGTGGCAGGGGGCATCAGCCCCAGCATTTT. Filled out from reference TRBV19 and TRBJ1-5, the complete variable domain reads DGGITQSPKYLFRKEGQNVTLSCEQNLNHDAMYWYRQDPGQGLRLIYYSQIVNDFQKGDIAEGYSVSREKKESFPLTVTSAQKNPTAFYLCASSGRGHQPQHFGDGTRLSIL.